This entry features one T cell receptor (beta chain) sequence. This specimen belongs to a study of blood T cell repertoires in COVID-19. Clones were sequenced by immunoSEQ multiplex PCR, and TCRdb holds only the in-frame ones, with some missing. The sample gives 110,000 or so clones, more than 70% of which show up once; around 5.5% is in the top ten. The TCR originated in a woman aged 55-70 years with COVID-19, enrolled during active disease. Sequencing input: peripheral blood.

DNA of the CDR3: TGTGCCAGTAGTTTAGCATCCGGGACAGATAGCAATCAGCCCCAGCATTTT. It encodes CASSLASGTDSNQPQHF. This chain links TRBV19 with TRBJ1-5; 7 bases map to TRBD1. This CDR3 is 17 amino acids long. V was clipped by 5 bases and J by 0 bases; unmatched bases: 10. The germline CDR1 and CDR2 sequences are LNHDA and SQIVND (reference sequence).